A single sample is the source of the 3 T cell receptor beta chains below, sequenced in a study of cytomegalovirus exposure and HLA in healthy donors. Primers: 60 Vbeta forward and 13 Jbeta reverse. Sequencing was performed with immunoSEQ multiplex PCR; in TCRdb, only in-frame clones are kept and a portion is missing. The sample yields 200,000 or so clones, over 75% seen once. Sequenced input: PBMCs. The receptors here all came from a human donor in good health.

Ten or more counts support this clone. The V gene is TRBV6-1, the J gene TRBJ2-1, with D tentatively TRBD2 (5 bases). CDR1 is MNHNS, CDR2 SASEGT, per germline. CDR3 size: 17 residues. Trimming took off 2 bases at V and 2 bases at J, with 16 bases between the two ends. The CDR3 DNA reads as TGTGCCAGCAGTGAATACGAACTAGTGTACGCCTACAATGAGCAGTTCTTC. Protein sequence: CASSEYELVYAYNEQFF.

The chain's CDR3 is CSVVVARSYNEQFF. The CDR3, as DNA: TGCAGCGTTGTTGTAGCGCGGTCCTACAATGAGCAGTTCTTC. The chain has TRBV29-1 and TRBJ2-1, with D possibly TRBD2 on 5 matching bases. This CDR3 spans 14 amino acids. Germline CDR1 reads SQVTM; CDR2 reads ANQGSEA. Trimming left V 4 bases short and J 1 base short, with 11 bases between.

V and J are TRBV13 and TRBJ2-2; 11 nucleotides line up with TRBD2. The CDR3 covers 19 residues. The germline CDR1 and CDR2 sequences are PRHDT and FYEKMQ (reference sequence). V lost 4 bases to trimming and J lost 0 bases; unmatched junction nucleotides: 10. CDR3 bases: TGTGCCAGCAGCTCCCCGGGGACTAGCGGAGCCGCGAACACCGGGGAGCTGTTTTTT. Translating gives CASSSPGTSGAANTGELFF.